What follows is one TCR beta chain and its context. Its antigen is not identified. TCRdb analysed the reads with MiXCR anew, one entry per CDR3 protein. The sample has 230,000 or so distinct CDR3 sequences; around 40% are singletons. This entry is derived from a study of T cell repertoires in cytomegalovirus infection. Whole-study context: Through public TCR beta signatures, both CMV infection and matching HLA type were indicated.

Findings of the study overall: CMV-specific TCR beta clonotypes restricted by HLA-C were the ones dominating the ex vivo response. There were carriers of CMV plus the relevant HLA, and cumulative public TCR beta family frequency identified them.

The starting material was CD8+ T cells from cultured PBMCs, obtained from culture after CMV antigen stimulation. The TCR was taken from a human donor in good health (CMV status not recorded). Some clones in this sample may be carry-over from other donors' samples.

CDR3 protein: CATSDLGQTHGYTF. CDR3 coding DNA: TGTGCCACCAGTGACCTCGGACAGACACATGGCTACACCTTC. This chain links TRBV24-1 with TRBJ1-2, with TRBD1 as a possible D gene (6 bases). Trimming pared 4 bases from V and 6 bases from J, leaving 14 bases between. The germline V gene has CDR1 KGHDR and CDR2 SFDVKD. The CDR3 extends over 14 amino acids.